Listed below are T cell receptor beta chains from one sample, sequenced in a study of CD8+ T cells in alopecia areata. The method was immunoSEQ multiplex PCR; TCRdb's version includes in-frame clones alone and lacks a portion of them. This sample yields more than 95,000 clones, of which roughly two thirds are seen a single time; 2.8% belongs to the top ten. Sequenced sample: CD4+ T cells sorted from blood. The receptors originated from a human donor in good health. The CDR3 runs from the conserved cysteine through the conserved F or W. The order of the fields is D gene, clone size, J gene, V gene, CDR3 protein, CDR3 DNA. D genes are given only for firm matches. Size is stated for part of the rows, as once, few or many counts, or as a class when the clone is expanded.

-	-	TRBJ1-1	TRBV19	CASSIIGETAEAFF	TGTGCCAGTAGTATAATAGGGGAAACTGCTGAAGCTTTCTTT
-	-	TRBJ2-1	TRBV29-1	CSVGYNEQFF	TGCAGCGTTGGCTACAATGAGCAGTTCTTC
-	-	TRBJ1-4	TRBV25-1	CASSEPSEEKLFF	TGTGCCAGCAGTGAACCGTCTGAGGAAAAACTGTTTTTT
TRBD1	few	TRBJ1-5	TRBV6-5	CASSSDRGNQPQHF	TGTGCCAGCAGTTCCGACAGGGGAAATCAGCCCCAGCATTTT
-	-	TRBJ2-2	TRBV4-1	CASSQGLAGTGELFF	TGCGCCAGCAGCCAGGGACTCGCCGGGACCGGGGAGCTGTTTTTT
TRBD1	-	TRBJ2-4	TRBV4-1	CASSQSKQGANIQYF	TGCGCCAGCAGCCAGTCAAAACAGGGGGCAAACATTCAGTACTTC
-	-	TRBJ1-2	TRBV30	CAWSLSGPGYTF	TGTGCCTGGAGTTTGAGCGGGCCGGGATACACCTTC
TRBD1	once	TRBJ2-1	TRBV5-1	CASSTDRGEMRSEFF	TGCGCCAGCAGCACCGACAGGGGTGAAATGAGGAGTGAGTTCTTC
-	-	TRBJ2-7	TRBV7-9	CASSLGGVTYEQYF	TGTGCCAGCAGCTTAGGCGGAGTAACCTACGAGCAGTACTTC
-	-	TRBJ1-2	TRBV4-1	CASSQLGYGYTF	TGCGCCAGCAGCCAACTCGGTTATGGCTACACCTTC
-	-	TRBJ2-4	TRBV5-6	CASNPRQVFGNIQYF	TGTGCCAGCAACCCAAGACAGGTTTTTGGAAACATTCAGTACTTC
-	-	TRBJ2-5	TRBV18	CASSISRSETQYF	TGTGCCAGCTCGATCTCTAGATCGGAGACCCAGTACTTC
-	once	TRBJ1-1	TRBV7-9	CASVNLNTEAFF	TGTGCCAGCGTCAACCTGAACACTGAAGCTTTCTTT
TRBD2	-	TRBJ2-7	TRBV5-5	CASSLAGGGAAEQYF	TGTGCCAGCAGCTTGGCCGGCGGGGGGGCCGCCGAGCAGTACTTC
-	-	TRBJ2-3	TRBV5-1	CASSSGRTGTQYF	TGCGCCAGCAGCTCCGGACGGACGGGTACGCAGTATTTT
TRBD1	-	TRBJ2-6	TRBV4-1	CASSQPGQRRPGANVLTF	TGCGCCAGCAGCCAGCCGGGACAGAGAAGACCTGGGGCCAACGTCCTGACTTTC
-	once	TRBJ1-4	TRBV7-2	CASSLDGTNEKLFF	TGTGCCAGCAGCTTAGACGGAACTAATGAAAAACTGTTTTTT
TRBD1	few	TRBJ2-5	TRBV7-2	CASSAHRGETQYF	TGTGCCAGCAGCGCCCACAGGGGGGAGACCCAGTACTTC
TRBD1	-	TRBJ2-1	TRBV7-9	CASSRTGTGDEQFF	TGTGCCAGCAGCCGAACCGGGACAGGGGATGAGCAGTTCTTC
-	-	TRBJ2-5	TRBV6-1	CASSGRFGAETQYF	TGTGCCAGCAGTGGACGCTTCGGGGCGGAGACCCAGTACTTC
TRBD2	-	TRBJ2-3	TRBV5-1	CASSPGTSGEDTQYF	TGCGCCAGCAGCCCGGGGACTAGCGGGGAAGATACGCAGTATTTT
-	few	TRBJ1-1	TRBV29-1	CSAHGAALNTEAFF	TGCAGCGCCCACGGGGCAGCTCTGAACACTGAAGCTTTCTTT
TRBD2	-	TRBJ2-5	TRBV28	CASSQGTSLETQYF	TGTGCCAGCAGCCAGGGGACTAGCTTAGAGACCCAGTACTTC
-	-	TRBJ2-2	TRBV5-8	CASSLPGSRAGELFF	TGTGCCAGCAGCTTACCTGGCAGCCGGGCCGGGGAGCTGTTTTTT
TRBD1	-	TRBJ1-2	TRBV30	CAWNRDRLQGGYTF	TGTGCCTGGAACCGGGACAGGTTGCAGGGTGGCTACACCTTC
-	-	TRBJ2-5	TRBV5-6	CASSFMDQETQYF	TGTGCCAGCAGCTTCATGGACCAAGAGACCCAGTACTTC
-	-	TRBJ2-3	TRBV28	CASRARGGEDTQYF	TGTGCCAGCAGGGCTAGAGGGGGGGAAGATACGCAGTATTTT
-	-	TRBJ1-2	TRBV29-1	CSVAEAGASYGYTF	TGCAGCGTTGCTGAGGCAGGGGCATCCTATGGCTACACCTTC
TRBD1	-	TRBJ1-2	TRBV29-1	CSVGQGQGYGYTF	TGCAGCGTGGGACAGGGCCAGGGCTATGGCTACACCTTC
-	-	TRBJ1-3	TRBV15	CATSRELGIRGNTIYF	TGTGCCACCAGCAGAGAGCTCGGCATTAGGGGAAACACCATATATTTT
-	-	TRBJ2-5	TRBV5-4	CASSSELSGETQYF	TGTGCCAGCAGCTCGGAGTTATCGGGAGAGACCCAGTACTTC
-	-	TRBJ1-5	TRBV2	CASSPDRSQPQHF	TGTGCCAGCAGTCCGGACCGAAGTCAGCCCCAGCATTTT
-	-	TRBJ2-2	TRBV15	CATSRDDRSTGELFF	TGTGCCACCAGCAGAGATGACCGAAGCACCGGGGAGCTGTTTTTT
-	few	TRBJ1-2	TRBV25-1	CASSLPRRQLFHGYTF	TGTGCCAGCTCTTTGCCCCGCAGACAATTATTCCATGGCTACACCTTC
-	-	TRBJ1-4	TRBV29-1	CSVGERREGKLFF	TGCAGCGTTGGGGAGAGGCGAGAAGGAAAACTGTTTTTT
-	few	TRBJ2-2	TRBV29-1	CSGTDTGELFF	TGCAGCGGGACAGACACCGGGGAGCTGTTTTTT